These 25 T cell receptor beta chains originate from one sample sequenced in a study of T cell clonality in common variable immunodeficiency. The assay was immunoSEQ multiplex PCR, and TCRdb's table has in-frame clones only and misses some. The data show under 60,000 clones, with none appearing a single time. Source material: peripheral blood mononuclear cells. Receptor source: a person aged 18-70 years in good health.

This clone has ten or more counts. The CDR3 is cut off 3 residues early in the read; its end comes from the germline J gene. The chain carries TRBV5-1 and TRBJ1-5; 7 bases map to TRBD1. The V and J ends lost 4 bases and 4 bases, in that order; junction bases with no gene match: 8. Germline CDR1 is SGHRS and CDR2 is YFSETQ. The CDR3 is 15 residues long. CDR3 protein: CASSRGTARNQPQHF. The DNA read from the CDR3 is TGCGCCAGCAGCCGTGGGACAGCTAGAAATCAGCCC.

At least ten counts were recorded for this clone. The CDR3 DNA, read in part, is TGCAGTGCTAGAGGTCCGACAGGGAATGAG. It yields the protein CSARGPTGNE. The CDR3, in full, reads CSARGPTGNEQFF. The J gene is TRBJ2-1, the V gene TRBV20-1; 7 bases map to TRBD1. Sequencing ends 3 residues short of the CDR3 end; the germline J gene provides the rest. The CDR3 loop spans 13 amino acids. Per germline, CDR1 DFQATT and CDR2 SNEGSKA (reference sequence). The V and J ends lost 1 base and 7 bases, in that order; junction bases with no gene match: 4.

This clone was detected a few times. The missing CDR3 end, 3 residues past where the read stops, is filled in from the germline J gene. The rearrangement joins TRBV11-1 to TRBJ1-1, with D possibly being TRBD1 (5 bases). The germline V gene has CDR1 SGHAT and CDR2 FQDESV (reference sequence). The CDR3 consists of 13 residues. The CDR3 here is CASSRSRVSEAFF. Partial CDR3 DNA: TGTGCCAGCAGTCGTTCCAGGGTCTCAGAA.

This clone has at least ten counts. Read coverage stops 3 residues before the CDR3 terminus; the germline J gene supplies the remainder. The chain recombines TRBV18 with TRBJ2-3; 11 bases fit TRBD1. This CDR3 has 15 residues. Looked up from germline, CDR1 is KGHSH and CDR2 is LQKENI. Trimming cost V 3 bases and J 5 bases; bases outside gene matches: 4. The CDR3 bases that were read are TGTGCCAGCTCACCCCGGGACAGGGGGGTAGATACG. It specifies CASSPRDRGVDT. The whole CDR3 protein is CASSPRDRGVDTQYF.

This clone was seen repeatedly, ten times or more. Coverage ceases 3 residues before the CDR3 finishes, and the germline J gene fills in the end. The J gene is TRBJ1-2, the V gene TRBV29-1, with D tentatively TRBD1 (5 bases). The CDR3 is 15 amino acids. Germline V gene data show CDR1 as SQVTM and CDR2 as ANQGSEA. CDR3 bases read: TGCAGCGTCGCAAACTCTCCGGACACGCTATTGATC. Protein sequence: CSVANSPDTLLI. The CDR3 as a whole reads CSVANSPDTLLIYTF.

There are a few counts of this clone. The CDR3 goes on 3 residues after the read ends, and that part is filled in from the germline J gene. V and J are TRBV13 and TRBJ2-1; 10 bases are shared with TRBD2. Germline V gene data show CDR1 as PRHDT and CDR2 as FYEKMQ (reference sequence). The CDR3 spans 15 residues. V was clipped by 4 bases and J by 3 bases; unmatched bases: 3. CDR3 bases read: TGTGCCAGCAGCTATAGCGGGAGGCTCTACAATGAG. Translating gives CASSYSGRLYNE. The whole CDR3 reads CASSYSGRLYNEQFF.

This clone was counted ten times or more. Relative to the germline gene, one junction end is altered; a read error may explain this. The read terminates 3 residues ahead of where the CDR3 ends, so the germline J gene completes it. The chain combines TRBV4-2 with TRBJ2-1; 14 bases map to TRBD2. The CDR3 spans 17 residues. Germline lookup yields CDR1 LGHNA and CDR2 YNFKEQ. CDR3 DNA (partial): TGCGCCAGCAGCCAAGATATTGGGACTAGCGGGAGTAGTGAG. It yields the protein CASSQDIGTSGSSE. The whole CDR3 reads CASSQDIGTSGSSEQFF.

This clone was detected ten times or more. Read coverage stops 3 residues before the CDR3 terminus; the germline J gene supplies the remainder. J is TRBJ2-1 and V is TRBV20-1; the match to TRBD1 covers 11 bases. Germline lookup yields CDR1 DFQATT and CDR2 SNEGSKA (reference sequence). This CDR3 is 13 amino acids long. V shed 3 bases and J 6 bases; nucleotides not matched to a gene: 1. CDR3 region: CSARDRGPNEQFF. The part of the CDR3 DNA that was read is TGCAGTGCTAGGGACAGGGGGCCCAATGAG.

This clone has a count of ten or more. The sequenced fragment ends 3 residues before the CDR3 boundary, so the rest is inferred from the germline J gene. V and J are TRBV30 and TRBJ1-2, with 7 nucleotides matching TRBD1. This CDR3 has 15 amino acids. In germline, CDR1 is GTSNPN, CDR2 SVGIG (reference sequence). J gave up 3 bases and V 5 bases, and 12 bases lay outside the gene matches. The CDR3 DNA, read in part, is TGTGCCTGGGATACTACCGCCGGGACAGACTATGGC. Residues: CAWDTTAGTDYG. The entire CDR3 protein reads CAWDTTAGTDYGYTF.

The sequenced CDR3 bases are TGTGCCAGTAGTATGGGGACAGGGGGCGTAGATACG. The encoded protein is CASSMGTGGVDT. The entire CDR3 sequence reads CASSMGTGGVDTQYF. The J gene is TRBJ2-3, the V gene TRBV19; 12 nucleotides agree with TRBD1. Read data end 3 residues before the CDR3 end; the end is taken from the germline J gene. V lost 3 bases to trimming and J lost 5 bases; unmatched junction nucleotides: 3. The CDR3 length is 15 residues. Germline assignment: CDR1 LNHDA and CDR2 SQIVND (reference sequence).

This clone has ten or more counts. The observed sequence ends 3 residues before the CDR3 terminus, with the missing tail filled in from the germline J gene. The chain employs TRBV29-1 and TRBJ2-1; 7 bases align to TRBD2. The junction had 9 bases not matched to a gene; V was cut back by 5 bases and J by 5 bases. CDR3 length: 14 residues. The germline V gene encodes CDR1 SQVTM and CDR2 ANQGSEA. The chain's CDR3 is CSVMGGSTDNEQFF. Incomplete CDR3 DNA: TGCAGCGTTATGGGCGGGAGTACAGACAATGAG.

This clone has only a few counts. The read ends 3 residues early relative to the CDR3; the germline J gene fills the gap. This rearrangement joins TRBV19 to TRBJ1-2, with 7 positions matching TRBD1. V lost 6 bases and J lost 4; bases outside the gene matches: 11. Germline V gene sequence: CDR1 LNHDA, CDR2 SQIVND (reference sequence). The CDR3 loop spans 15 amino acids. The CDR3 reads CASRTGNSGGYGYTF. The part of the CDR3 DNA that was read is TGTGCCAGTAGGACAGGGAATTCCGGAGGCTATGGC.

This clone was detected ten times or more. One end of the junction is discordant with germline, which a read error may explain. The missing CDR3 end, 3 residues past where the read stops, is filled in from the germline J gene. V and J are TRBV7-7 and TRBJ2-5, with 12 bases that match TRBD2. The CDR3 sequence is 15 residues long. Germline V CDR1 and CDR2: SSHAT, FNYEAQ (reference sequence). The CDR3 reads CASSLGLAGQETQYF. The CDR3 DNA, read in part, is TGTGCTAGCAGCTTAGGACTAGCGGGACAAGAGACC.

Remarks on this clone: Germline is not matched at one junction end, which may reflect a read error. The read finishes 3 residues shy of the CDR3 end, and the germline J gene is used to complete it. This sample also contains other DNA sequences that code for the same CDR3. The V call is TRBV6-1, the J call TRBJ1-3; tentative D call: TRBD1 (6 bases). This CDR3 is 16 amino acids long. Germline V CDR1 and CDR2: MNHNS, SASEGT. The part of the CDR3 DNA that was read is TGTGCCAGCAGAGAATACACAGGGTCTCTGGGAAACACT. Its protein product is CASREYTGSLGNT. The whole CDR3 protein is CASREYTGSLGNTIYF.

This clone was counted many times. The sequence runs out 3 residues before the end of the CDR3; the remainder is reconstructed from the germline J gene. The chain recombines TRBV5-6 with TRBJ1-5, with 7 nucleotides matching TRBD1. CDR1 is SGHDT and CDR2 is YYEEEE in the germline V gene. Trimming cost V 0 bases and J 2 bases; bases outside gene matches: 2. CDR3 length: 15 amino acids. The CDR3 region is CASSLGQGGNQPQHF. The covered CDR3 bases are TGTGCCAGCAGCTTGGGACAGGGAGGCAATCAGCCC.

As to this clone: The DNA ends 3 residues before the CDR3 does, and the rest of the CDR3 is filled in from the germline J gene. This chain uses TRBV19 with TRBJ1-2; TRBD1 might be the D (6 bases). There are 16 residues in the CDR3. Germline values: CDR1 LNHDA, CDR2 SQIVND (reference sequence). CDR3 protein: CASRSEGMGRTDTYTF. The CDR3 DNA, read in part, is TGTGCCAGTAGGTCCGAGGGCATGGGACGGACAGATACG.

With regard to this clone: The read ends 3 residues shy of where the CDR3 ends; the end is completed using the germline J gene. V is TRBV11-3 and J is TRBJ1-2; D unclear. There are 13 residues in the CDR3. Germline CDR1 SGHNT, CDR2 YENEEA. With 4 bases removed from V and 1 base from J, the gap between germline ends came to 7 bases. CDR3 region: CASSSRSNYGYTF. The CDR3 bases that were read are TGTGCCAGCAGCTCGCGGAGTAACTATGGC.

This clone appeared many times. The CDR3 DNA, read in part, is TGCGCCAGCAGGCGGACAGGGGCCAACTCTGGGGCCAACGTC. It is translated as CASRRTGANSGANV. The entire CDR3 is CASRRTGANSGANVLTF. This sequence joins TRBV4-1 and TRBJ2-6; TRBD1 agrees at 9 bases. The missing CDR3 end, 3 residues past where the read stops, is filled in from the germline J gene. The CDR3 is 17 amino acids. With V trimmed by 6 bases and J by 0 bases, 6 bases remained unmatched. CDR1 is MGHRA, CDR2 YSYEKL, per germline.

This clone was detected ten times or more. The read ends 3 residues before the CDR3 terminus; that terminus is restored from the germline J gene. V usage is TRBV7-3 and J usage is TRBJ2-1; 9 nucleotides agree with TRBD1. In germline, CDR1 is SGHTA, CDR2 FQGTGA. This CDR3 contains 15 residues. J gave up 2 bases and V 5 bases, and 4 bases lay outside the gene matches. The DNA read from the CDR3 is TGTGCCAGCAGCGCGGACAGGGGCACCTACAATGAG. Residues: CASSADRGTYNE. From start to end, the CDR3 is CASSADRGTYNEQFF.

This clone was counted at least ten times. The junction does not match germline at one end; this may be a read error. CDR3 DNA (partial): TGTGCTAGCAGCCCCGGTGTAACCTACGAG. As protein: CASSPGVTYE. The CDR3 in its entirety is CASSPGVTYEQYF. The J gene is TRBJ2-7, the V gene TRBV7-7; no clear D gene. The missing CDR3 end, 3 residues past where the read stops, is filled in from the germline J gene. CDR1 and CDR2 from the germline V gene are SSHAT and FNYEAQ (reference sequence). The CDR3 loop spans 13 amino acids.

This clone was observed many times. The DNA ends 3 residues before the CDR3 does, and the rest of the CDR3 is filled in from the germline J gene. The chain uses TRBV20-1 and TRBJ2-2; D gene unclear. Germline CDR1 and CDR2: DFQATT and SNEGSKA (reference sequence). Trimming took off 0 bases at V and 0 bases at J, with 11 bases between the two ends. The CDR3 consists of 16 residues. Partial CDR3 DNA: TGCAGTGCTAGAGATCCCAGATCACCGAACACCGGGGAG. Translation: CSARDPRSPNTGE. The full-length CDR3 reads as CSARDPRSPNTGELFF.

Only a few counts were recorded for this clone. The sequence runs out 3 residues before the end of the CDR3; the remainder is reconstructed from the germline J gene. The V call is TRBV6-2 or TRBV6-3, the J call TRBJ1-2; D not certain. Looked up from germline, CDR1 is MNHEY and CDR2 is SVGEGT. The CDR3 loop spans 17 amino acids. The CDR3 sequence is CASSYGTSGISTDTYTF. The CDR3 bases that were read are TGTGCCAGCAGTTACGGTACTAGCGGGATTAGCACAGATACC.

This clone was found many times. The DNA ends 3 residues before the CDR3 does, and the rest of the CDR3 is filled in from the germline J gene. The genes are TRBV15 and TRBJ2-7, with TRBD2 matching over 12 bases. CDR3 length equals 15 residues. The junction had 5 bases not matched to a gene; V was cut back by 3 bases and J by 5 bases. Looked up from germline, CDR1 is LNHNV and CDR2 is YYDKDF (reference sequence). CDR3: CATSRRLAGEDEQYF. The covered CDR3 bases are TGTGCCACCAGCAGGAGACTAGCGGGAGAAGACGAG.

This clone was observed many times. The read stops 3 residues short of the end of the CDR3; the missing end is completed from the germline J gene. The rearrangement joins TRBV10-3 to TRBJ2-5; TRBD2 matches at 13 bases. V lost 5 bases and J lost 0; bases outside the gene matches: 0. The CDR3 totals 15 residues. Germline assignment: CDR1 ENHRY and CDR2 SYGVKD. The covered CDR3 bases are TGTGCCATCAGTACTAGCGGGAGGGACCAAGAGACC. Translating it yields CAISTSGRDQET. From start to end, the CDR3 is CAISTSGRDQETQYF.

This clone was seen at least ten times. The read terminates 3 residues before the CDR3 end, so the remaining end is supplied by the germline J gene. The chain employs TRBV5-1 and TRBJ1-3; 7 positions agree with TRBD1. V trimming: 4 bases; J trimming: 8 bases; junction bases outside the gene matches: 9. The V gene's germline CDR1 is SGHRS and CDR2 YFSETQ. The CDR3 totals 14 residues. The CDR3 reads CASSLRQGEDTIYF. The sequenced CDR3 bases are TGCGCCAGCAGCCTCCGACAGGGAGAAGACACC.